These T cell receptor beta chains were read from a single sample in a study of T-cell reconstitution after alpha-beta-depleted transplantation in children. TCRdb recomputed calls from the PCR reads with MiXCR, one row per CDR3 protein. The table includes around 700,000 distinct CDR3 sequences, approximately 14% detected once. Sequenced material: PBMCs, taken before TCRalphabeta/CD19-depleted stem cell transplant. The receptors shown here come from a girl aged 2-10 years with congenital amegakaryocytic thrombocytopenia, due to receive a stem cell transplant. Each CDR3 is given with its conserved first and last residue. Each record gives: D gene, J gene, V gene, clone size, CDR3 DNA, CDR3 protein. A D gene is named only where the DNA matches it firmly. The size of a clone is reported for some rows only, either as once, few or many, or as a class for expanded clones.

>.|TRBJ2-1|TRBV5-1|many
TGCGCCAGCAGCTTGGGGGACTCATTGAGCTCCTACAATGAGCAGTTCTTC
CASSLGDSLSSYNEQFF
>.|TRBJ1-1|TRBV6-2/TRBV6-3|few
TGTGCCAGCACCTGGGCCGAGTTCACTGAAGCTTTCTTT
CASTWAEFTEAFF
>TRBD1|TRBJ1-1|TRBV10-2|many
TGCGCCAGCAGGGCAGGGGGACTCACTGAAGCTTTCTTT
CASRAGGLTEAFF
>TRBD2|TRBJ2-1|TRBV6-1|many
TGTGCCAGCAGTCTCGGACTAGCGGCCTCCCAGCAGTTCTTC
CASSLGLAASQQFF
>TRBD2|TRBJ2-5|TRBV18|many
TGTGCCAGCAGTCCGCGGGGGGAAACCCAGTACTTC
CASSPRGETQYF
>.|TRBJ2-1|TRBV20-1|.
TGCAGTGCCAAGGGGGGTTTCTCTCGGGACTCCTACAATGAGCAGTTCTTC
CSAKGGFSRDSYNEQFF
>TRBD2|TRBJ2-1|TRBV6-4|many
TGTGCCAGCAGTGAGGGAGGGCTGACAATAGACAATGAGCAGTTCTTC
CASSEGGLTIDNEQFF
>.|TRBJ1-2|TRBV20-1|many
TGCAGTGCTAGAGATCGATGGAACTATGGCTACACCTTC
CSARDRWNYGYTF
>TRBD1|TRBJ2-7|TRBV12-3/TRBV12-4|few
TGTGCCAGCAGCCCAGACAGGGGGCTGTACTACGAGCAGTACTTC
CASSPDRGLYYEQYF
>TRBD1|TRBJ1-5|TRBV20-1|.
TGCAGTGCTAAGACAGGGGGCGATTCGTTAATTCAGCCCCAGCATTTT
CSAKTGGDSLIQPQHF
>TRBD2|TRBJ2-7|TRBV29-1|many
TGCAGCGTTGAAGCGGACGGAGCGGGAGTAACCTACGAGCAGTACTTC
CSVEADGAGVTYEQYF
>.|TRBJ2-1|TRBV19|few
TGTGCCAGTAGATCGCGGGCCTCCTACAATGAGCAGTTCTTC
CASRSRASYNEQFF
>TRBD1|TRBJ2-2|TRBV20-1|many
TGCAGTGCCCCCGGGACAGGGATCGGCGGGGAGCTGTTTTTT
CSAPGTGIGGELFF
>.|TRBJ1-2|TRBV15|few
TGTGCCACCAGCAGAGTGGCAGTAGCGGGTGGCTACACCTTC
CATSRVAVAGGYTF
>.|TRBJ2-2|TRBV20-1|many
TGCAGTGCTCCCCGTCTCGGGGAGCTGTTTTTT
CSAPRLGELFF
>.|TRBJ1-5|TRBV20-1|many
TGCAGTGCTAGAGGGAACAGGGAGGGCAATCAGCCCCAGCATTTT
CSARGNREGNQPQHF
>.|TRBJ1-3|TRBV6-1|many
TGTGCCAGCAGTGACAGTGGAAACACCATATATTTT
CASSDSGNTIYF
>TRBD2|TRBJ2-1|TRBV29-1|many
TGCAGCGTATCCGGGACTAGCGGGATCGGTAGCTACAATGAGCAGTTCTTC
CSVSGTSGIGSYNEQFF
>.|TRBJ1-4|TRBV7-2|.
TGTGCCAGCAGCTTAGTCTTCTACGAAAAACTGTTTTTT
CASSLVFYEKLFF
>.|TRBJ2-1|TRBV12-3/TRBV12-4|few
TGTGCCAGCAGTTTATGGGAGCGGCGGCAGTTCTTC
CASSLWERRQFF
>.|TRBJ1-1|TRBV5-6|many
TGTGCCAGCAGCTTGTTGCGCGCTATGAACACTGAAGCTTTCTTT
CASSLLRAMNTEAFF
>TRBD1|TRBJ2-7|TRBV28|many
TGTGCCAGCAGTTTTACCCGGACAGGGCGATGGACCTACGAGCAGTACTTC
CASSFTRTGRWTYEQYF